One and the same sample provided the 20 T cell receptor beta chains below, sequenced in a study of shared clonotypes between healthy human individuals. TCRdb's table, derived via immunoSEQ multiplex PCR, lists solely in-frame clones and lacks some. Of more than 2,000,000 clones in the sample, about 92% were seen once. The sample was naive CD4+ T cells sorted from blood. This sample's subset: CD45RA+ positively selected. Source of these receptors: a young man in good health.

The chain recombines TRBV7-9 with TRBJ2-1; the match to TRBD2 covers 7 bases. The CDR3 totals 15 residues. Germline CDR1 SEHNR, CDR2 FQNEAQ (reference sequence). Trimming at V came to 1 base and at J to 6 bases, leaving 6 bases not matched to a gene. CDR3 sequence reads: CASSLGLAVTNEQFF. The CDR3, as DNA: TGTGCCAGCAGCTTAGGGCTAGCGGTAACCAATGAGCAGTTCTTC.

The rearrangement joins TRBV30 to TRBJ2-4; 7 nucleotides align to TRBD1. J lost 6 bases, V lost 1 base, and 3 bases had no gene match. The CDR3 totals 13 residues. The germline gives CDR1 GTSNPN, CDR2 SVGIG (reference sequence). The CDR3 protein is CAWSEGGRNIQYF. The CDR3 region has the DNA TGTGCCTGGAGTGAAGGGGGCCGAAACATTCAGTACTTC.

The CDR3 region has the DNA TGCGCCGCCGCAGCAGGGTACACCGGGGAGCTGTTTTTT. Translating it yields CAAAAGYTGELFF. The chain carries TRBV10-1 and TRBJ2-2, with D possibly being TRBD1 (5 bases). The CDR3 has 13 amino acids. Germline values: CDR1 WNHNN, CDR2 SYGVQD (reference sequence). V dropped 11 bases and J dropped 3 bases, with 13 bases sitting between them.

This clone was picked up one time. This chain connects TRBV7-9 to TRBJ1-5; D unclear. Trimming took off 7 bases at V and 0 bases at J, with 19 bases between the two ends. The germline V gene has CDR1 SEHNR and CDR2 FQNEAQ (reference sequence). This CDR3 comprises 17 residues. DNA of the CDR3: TGTGCCAGCACCCCCCTAGGGTCGGAAAATAGCAATCAGCCCCAGCATTTT. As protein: CASTPLGSENSNQPQHF.

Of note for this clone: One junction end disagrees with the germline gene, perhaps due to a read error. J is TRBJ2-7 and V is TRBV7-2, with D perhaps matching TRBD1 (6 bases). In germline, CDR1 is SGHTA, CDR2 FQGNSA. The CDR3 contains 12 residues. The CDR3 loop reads CASSLVDRLWSF. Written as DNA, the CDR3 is TGTGCCAGCAGCTTGGTTGACAGGTTGTGGAGCTTC.

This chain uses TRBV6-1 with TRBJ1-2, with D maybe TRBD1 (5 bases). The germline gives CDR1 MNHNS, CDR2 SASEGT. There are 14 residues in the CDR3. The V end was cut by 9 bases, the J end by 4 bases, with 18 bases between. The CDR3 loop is CASIGGGLGYGYTF. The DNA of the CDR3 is TGTGCCAGTATCGGGGGGGGTCTGGGCTATGGCTACACCTTC.

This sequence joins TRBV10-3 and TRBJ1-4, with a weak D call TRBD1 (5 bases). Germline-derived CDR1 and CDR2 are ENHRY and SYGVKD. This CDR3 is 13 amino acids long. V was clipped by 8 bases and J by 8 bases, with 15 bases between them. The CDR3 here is CAIGEGRGEKLFF. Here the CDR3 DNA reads TGTGCCATCGGCGAGGGGCGAGGGGAAAAACTGTTTTTT.

CDR3 sequence reads: CASSPPGQGNEKLFF. CDR3 DNA: TGTGCCAGTAGCCCTCCGGGACAGGGTAATGAAAAACTGTTTTTT. The rearrangement joins TRBV19 to TRBJ1-4; 9 positions match TRBD1. CDR1 is LNHDA, CDR2 SQIVND, per germline (reference sequence). Trimming cost V 6 bases and J 4 bases; bases outside gene matches: 6. This CDR3 contains 15 residues.

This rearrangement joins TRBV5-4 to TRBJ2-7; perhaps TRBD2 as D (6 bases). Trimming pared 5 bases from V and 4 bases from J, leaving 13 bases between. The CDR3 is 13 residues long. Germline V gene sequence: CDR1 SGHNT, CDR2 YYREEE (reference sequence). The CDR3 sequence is CASSPGSRYEQYF. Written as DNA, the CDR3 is TGTGCCAGCAGTCCCGGGAGCCGGTACGAGCAGTACTTC.

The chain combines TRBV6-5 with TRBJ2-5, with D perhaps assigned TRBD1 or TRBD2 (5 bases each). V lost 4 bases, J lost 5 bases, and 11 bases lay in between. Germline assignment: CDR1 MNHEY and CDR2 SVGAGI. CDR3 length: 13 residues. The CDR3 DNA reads TGTGCCAGCAGTTTCCAGGGAGTGGAGACCCAGTACTTC. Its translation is CASSFQGVETQYF.

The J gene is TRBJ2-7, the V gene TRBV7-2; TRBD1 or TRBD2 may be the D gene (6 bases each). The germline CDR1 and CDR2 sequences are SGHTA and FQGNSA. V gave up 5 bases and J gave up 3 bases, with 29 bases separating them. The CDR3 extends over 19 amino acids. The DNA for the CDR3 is TGTGCCAGCAGCCCACAAGGACGGAGCCTCGGAGGGGGTGGCTACGAGCAGTACTTC. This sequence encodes CASSPQGRSLGGGGYEQYF.

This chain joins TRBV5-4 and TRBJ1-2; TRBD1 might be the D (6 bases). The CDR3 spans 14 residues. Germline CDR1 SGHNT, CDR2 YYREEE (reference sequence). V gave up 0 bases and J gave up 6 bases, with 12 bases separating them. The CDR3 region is CASSLAGQGNGYTF. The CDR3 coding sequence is TGTGCCAGCAGCTTGGCCGGCCAGGGGAATGGCTACACCTTC.

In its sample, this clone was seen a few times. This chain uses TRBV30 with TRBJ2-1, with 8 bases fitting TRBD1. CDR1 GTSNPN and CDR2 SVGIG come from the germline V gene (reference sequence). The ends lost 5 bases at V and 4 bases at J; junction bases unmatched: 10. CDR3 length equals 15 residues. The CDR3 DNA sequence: TGTGCCTGGGCAGGGGGCTTGGGGTTATACAATGAGCAGTTCTTC. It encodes CAWAGGLGLYNEQFF.

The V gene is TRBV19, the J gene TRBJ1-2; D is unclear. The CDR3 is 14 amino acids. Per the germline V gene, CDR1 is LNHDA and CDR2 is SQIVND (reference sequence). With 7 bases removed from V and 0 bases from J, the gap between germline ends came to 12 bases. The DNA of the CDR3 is TGTGCCAGTACCCCCCGGGGAGCTAACTATGGCTACACCTTC. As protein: CASTPRGANYGYTF.

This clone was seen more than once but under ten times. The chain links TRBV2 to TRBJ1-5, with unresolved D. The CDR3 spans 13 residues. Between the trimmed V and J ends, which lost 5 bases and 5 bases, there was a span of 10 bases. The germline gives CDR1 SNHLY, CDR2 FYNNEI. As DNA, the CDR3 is TGTGCCAGCAGTTTGGCGGAGGATCAGCCCCAGCATTTT. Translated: CASSLAEDQPQHF.

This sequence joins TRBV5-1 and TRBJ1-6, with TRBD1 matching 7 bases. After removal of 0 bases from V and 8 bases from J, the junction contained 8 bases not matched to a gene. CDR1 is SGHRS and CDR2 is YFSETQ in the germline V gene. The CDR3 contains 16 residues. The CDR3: CASSLGTGDSDSPLHF. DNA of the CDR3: TGCGCCAGCAGCTTGGGGACAGGTGATTCGGATTCACCCCTCCACTTT.

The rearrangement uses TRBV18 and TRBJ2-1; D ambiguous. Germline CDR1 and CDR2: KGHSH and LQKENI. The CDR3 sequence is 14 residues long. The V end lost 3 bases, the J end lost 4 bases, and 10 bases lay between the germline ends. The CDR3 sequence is CASSPQTLYNEQFF. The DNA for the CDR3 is TGTGCCAGCTCACCTCAGACCTTGTACAATGAGCAGTTCTTC.

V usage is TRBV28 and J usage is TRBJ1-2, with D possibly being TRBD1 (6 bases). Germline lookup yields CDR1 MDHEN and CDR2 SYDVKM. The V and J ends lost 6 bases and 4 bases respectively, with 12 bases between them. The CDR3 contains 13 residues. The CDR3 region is CASRNTGPYGYTF. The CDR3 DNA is TGTGCCAGCAGGAATACAGGGCCCTATGGCTACACCTTC.

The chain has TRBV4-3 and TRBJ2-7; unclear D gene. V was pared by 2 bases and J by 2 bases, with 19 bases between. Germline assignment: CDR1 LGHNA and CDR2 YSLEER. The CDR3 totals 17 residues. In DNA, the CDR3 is TGCGCCAGCAGCCAAAGCCCCGACTCCAGAACCGCCTACGAGCAGTACTTC. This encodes CASSQSPDSRTAYEQYF.

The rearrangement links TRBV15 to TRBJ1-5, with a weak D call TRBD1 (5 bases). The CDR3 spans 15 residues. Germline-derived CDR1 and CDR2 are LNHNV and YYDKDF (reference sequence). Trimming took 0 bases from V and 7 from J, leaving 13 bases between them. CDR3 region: CATSRDQAGWQPQHF. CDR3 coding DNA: TGTGCCACCAGCAGAGATCAGGCAGGGTGGCAGCCCCAGCATTTT.